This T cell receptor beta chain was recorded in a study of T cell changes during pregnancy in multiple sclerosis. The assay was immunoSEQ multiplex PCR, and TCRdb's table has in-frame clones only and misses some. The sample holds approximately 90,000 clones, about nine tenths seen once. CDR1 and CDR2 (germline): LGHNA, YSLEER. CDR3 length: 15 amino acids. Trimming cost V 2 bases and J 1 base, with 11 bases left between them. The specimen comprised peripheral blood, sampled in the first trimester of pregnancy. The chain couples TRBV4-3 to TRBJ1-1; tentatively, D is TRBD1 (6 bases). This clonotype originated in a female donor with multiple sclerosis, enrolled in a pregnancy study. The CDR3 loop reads CASSQHTGPNTEAFF. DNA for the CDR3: TGCGCCAGCAGCCAACATACAGGGCCGAACACTGAAGCTTTCTTT.